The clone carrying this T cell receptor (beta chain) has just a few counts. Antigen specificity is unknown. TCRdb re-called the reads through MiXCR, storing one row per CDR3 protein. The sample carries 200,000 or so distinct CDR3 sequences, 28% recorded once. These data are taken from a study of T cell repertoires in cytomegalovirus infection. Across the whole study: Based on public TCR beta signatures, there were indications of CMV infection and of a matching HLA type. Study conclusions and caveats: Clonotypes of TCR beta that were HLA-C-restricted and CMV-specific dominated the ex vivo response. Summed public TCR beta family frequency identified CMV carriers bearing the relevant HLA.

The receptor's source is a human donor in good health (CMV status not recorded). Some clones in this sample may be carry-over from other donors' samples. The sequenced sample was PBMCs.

The CDR3 is CASSVEGRGELFF. Here the CDR3 DNA reads TGTGCCAGCAGCGTAGAAGGGAGAGGGGAGCTGTTTTTT. The V call is TRBV9, the J call TRBJ2-2, with TRBD2 as a possible D gene (5 bases). Trimming shortened V by 0 bases and J by 8 bases, and 8 bases separated the two germline ends. CDR1 and CDR2 from the germline V gene are SGDLS and YYNGEE. The CDR3 sequence is 13 residues long.